Given below is one T cell receptor (beta chain) in context. The CDR3 is made up of 11 amino acids. This specimen comes from a study of blood T cell repertoires in COVID-19. Generated by immunoSEQ multiplex PCR, the TCRdb table keeps only in-frame clones and is missing some. The sample includes some 340,000 clones, 90% of them seen just once. The study recruited people aged roughly 18 to 100 years across 20 to 30 US areas. Each exposed participant met a COVID-19 case in the 2 weeks preceding study entry. This TCR was recovered from a woman in her twenties or thirties who had been exposed to COVID-19. Specimen: PBMCs or T cells enriched from blood (not recorded which). The chain links TRBV7-5 to TRBJ1-5; TRBD1 reflects the table's D call only, with no check against the DNA. TRBV7-5 is an annotated pseudogene. The CDR3 nucleotides are TGTGCCAGAATAGGGGTTTCGCCCCAGCATTTT. Its translation: CARIGVSPQHF.